Sequencing of this T cell receptor beta chain was carried out in a study of a mutant IDH1 vaccine in newly diagnosed glioma. For the study at large: Mean patient age was about 40 years; around 60% were male and about 40% female.

About this clone itself: Its matching antigen is unknown. A junction boundary mismatches the germline segment, possibly from a read error.

Sequenced by immunoSEQ multiplex PCR; TCRdb stores in-frame clones only, minus some. The sample shows 35,000 to 45,000 clones, 75% to 85% of them seen only once. This CDR3 is 9 amino acids long. The V gene's germline CDR1 is SGHTA and CDR2 FQGNSA. The time point is: week 5, during vaccination. The study gave 300 ug of mutant IDH1 20-mer peptide per vaccine dose, with topical imiquimod. The source material was PBMCs, sampled from a glioma patient whose treatment included an IDH1 peptide vaccine. The chain joins TRBV7-2 to TRBJ1-2; no definite D call. The sequence derives from a man aged 50 to 59 with glioma. The CDR3 here is CASSLVPRF. The CDR3 nucleotides are TGTGCCAGCAGCTTAGTGCCCCGCTTC. Drawing the rest from reference TRBV7-2 and TRBJ1-2, the complete variable domain is GAGVSQSPSNKVTEKGKDVELRCDPISGHTALYWYRQSLGQGLEFLIYFQGNSAPDKSGLPSDRFSAERTGGSVSTLTIQRTQQEDSAVYLCASSLVPRFGSGTRLTVV.